This T cell receptor (beta chain) comes out of a study of breast tumors, draining lymph nodes, adjacent tissues (dated by TCRdb to about 2016). General notes on the study: In breast cancer patients, the study compared the TCR beta repertoires of tumor, adjacent nontumor tissue and axillary lymph nodes. In human breast cancer, the study set out to assess how tumor, surrounding tissue and draining lymph node repertoires relate to one another and whether T cells might be exchanged between them. The paper's findings and limits, for the study overall: Tumor T-cell repertoires showed less diversity than lymph node repertoires and more diversity than nontumor tissue repertoires, and tumor T-cell repertoires showed preferential V and J gene usage. The study presented the conclusion that tumor T cells originate in lymph nodes as consistent with a hypothesis, not as something directly demonstrated. Tumor and nontumor tissue repertoires were significantly more similar in luminal-like than in basal-like breast cancer. The data were judged consistent with most tumor T cells deriving from the lymph node and then expanding within tumor tissue.

Sequencing was carried out with an Illumina HiSeq 2000. Multiplex PCR amplification was used to build the TCR beta chain libraries. High-throughput sequencing was used to analyze the amplified TCR beta chain products. Using fastp trimming at Q25 and MiXCR clonotype assembly, TCRdb reanalyzed the public sequencing data and kept in-frame beta chains. Identical CDR3 protein sequences are pooled into one entry, listed with their most common genes and DNA. This sample lists 150,000 to 200,000 distinct CDR3 sequences; around a third were detected once. The ten biggest clones cover over 3.5% of the sample. The axillary draining lymph nodes of breast cancer patients were the source of the lymph node samples. The CDR3 starts with the cysteine, ends with the phenylalanine, and has 14 residues. Only CDR3 DNA remains: 42 bases, in frame from the first base. The germline V gene (reference sequence) gives CDR1 as SEHNR and CDR2 as FQNEAQ. Trimming removed 5 bases from V and 2 bases from J, leaving 11 bases between the germline ends.

The table lists this clonotype with many counts. Its antigen is unknown. No base qualities exist here, and no much larger clone lies one base off it. The receptor was isolated from a female donor with breast cancer. Some clones in this sample may be carry-over from other donors' samples. The specimen sequenced was axillary lymph node tissue. This sequence uses TRBV7-9 and TRBJ2-3, with no confident D gene call. The CDR3 region: CASSAEVYTDTQYF. The DNA sequence is given as TGTGCCAGCAGCGCGGAAGTTTACACAGATACGCAGTATTTT.